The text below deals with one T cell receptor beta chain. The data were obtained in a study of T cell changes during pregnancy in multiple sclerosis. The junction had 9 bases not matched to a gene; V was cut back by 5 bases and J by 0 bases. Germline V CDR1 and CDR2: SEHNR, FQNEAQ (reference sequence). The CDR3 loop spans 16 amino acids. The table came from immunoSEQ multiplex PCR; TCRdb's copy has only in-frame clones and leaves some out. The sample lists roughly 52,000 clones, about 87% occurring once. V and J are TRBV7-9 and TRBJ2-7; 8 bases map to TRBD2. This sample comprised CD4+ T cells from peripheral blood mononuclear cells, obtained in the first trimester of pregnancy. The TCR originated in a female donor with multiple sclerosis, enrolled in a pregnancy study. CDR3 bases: TGTGCCAGCAGCACCCTTACGGGGGGGAGCTCCTACGAGCAGTACTTC. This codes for CASSTLTGGSSYEQYF.